These T cell receptor beta chains were read from a single sample in a study of OX40 agonist ivuxolimab in advanced cancers. Here immunoSEQ multiplex PCR was the method, and the copy in TCRdb shows in-frame clones only, minus some. The table includes around 20,000 clones, approximately 80% detected once. The material was CD4+ or CD8+ T cells sorted from blood, obtained in a trial of the OX40 agonist ivuxolimab. The receptors stem from an adult with an advanced solid tumor such as melanoma, head and neck, liver or kidney cancer. Each CDR3 is given with its conserved first and last residue. D genes are given only for firm matches. Size is omitted from some rows. Given values are once, few, many or a class for expanded clones.

v_call	d_call	j_call	cdr3_length	clone_size	cdr3_nt	cdr3_aa
TRBV7-8	TRBD2	TRBJ2-5	16	once	TGTGCCAGCAGGAAACTAGCGGGAGGGCCCGGGGAGACCCAGTACTTC	CASRKLAGGPGETQYF
TRBV5-6	TRBD1	TRBJ1-2	15	.	TGTGCCAGCACCCTGCTGACAGGGGTTACCTATGGCTACACCTTC	CASTLLTGVTYGYTF
TRBV9	.	TRBJ1-3	15	.	TGTGCCAGCAGCGTAGGCACAGGGAGGGGAAACACCATATATTTT	CASSVGTGRGNTIYF
TRBV5-6	.	TRBJ2-6	18	.	TGTGCCAGCAGCTTGGGACCCTTGTTCAGCTCTGGGGCCAACGTCCTGACTTTC	CASSLGPLFSSGANVLTF
TRBV19	TRBD1	TRBJ2-3	16	.	TGTGCCAGTAGTTTAGGGACAGGGGCTAGCACAGATACGCAGTATTTT	CASSLGTGASTDTQYF
TRBV10-2	TRBD2	TRBJ2-7	14	.	TGCGCCAGCAGTGAGTTGGCTAGCGGCTACGAGCAGTACTTC	CASSELASGYEQYF
TRBV9	.	TRBJ1-5	15	.	TGTGCCAGCAGCGAATCGGGGAATAGCAATCAGCCCCAGCATTTT	CASSESGNSNQPQHF
TRBV7-8	TRBD2	TRBJ2-1	17	medium-sized	TGTGCCAGCAGCTTAGCCCCGGGGGAGGGCCCCTACAATGAGCAGTTCTTC	CASSLAPGEGPYNEQFF
TRBV30	.	TRBJ1-4	11	.	TGTGCCTGGAGTGGCAGGGAAAAACTGTTTTTT	CAWSGREKLFF
TRBV6-1	.	TRBJ2-7	14	.	TGTGCCAGCAGTGATTGGTCCCTCTCCTACGAGCAGTACTTC	CASSDWSLSYEQYF
TRBV21-1	.	TRBJ2-1	16	medium-sized	TGTGCCAGCAGTCCCTCGCGGGACCCCTCCTACAATGAGCAGTTCTTC	CASSPSRDPSYNEQFF
TRBV5-6	.	TRBJ2-3	15	.	TGTGCCAGCAGCGGAGGACTTACTAGCACAGATACGCAGTATTTT	CASSGGLTSTDTQYF
TRBV10-3	.	TRBJ2-7	14	.	TGTGCCATCAGTGAGCCGGGACACCTCTACGAGCAGTACTTC	CAISEPGHLYEQYF
TRBV9	TRBD2	TRBJ2-3	17	.	TGTGCCAGCAGCGCCGGGGGGGAGACAGCCAGCACAGATACGCAGTATTTT	CASSAGGETASTDTQYF
TRBV5-8	.	TRBJ2-7	14	.	TGTGCCAGCAGCCAGGAGGGTCAGGGAACCGAGCAGTACTTC	CASSQEGQGTEQYF
TRBV5-6	TRBD1	TRBJ2-7	14	.	TGTGCCAGCAGCTTGGGACAGGGGCGGCAGGAGCAGTACTTC	CASSLGQGRQEQYF
TRBV6-1	.	TRBJ1-1	13	.	TGTGCCAGCAGAGCCGGGGGTAGGACTGAAGCTTTCTTT	CASRAGGRTEAFF
TRBV7-9	TRBD1	TRBJ2-3	15	.	TGTGCCAGCAGCTTAAAGACAGGGGCTACAGATACGCAGTATTTT	CASSLKTGATDTQYF
TRBV6-5	.	TRBJ2-5	16	.	TGTGCCAGCAGTTATTTCGGGGGCCGAATCACAGAGACCCAGTACTTC	CASSYFGGRITETQYF
TRBV6-1	.	TRBJ2-7	12	.	TGTGCCAGCAGTGATGTTGTCTACGAGCAGTACTTC	CASSDVVYEQYF
TRBV27	TRBD1	TRBJ2-7	17	.	TGTGCCAGCAGTCCCCGGACAGGGGGCCGACCTAACTACGAGCAGTACTTC	CASSPRTGGRPNYEQYF
TRBV10-3	.	TRBJ2-1	15	.	TGTGCCATCAGTGAGATAAGGGAAGCCTACAATGAGCAGTTCTTC	CAISEIREAYNEQFF
TRBV7-9	TRBD2	TRBJ2-5	15	.	TGTGCCAGCAGCCCGCCTGGGGGGGTGCAAGAGACCCAGTACTTC	CASSPPGGVQETQYF
TRBV7-2	TRBD2	TRBJ2-7	14	.	TGTGCCAGCAGCTTCCTAGCGGGAGAAACGGAGCAGTACTTC	CASSFLAGETEQYF
TRBV30	.	TRBJ1-6	14	.	TGTGCCTGGAGTATTCTCTCCTATAATTCACCCCTCCACTTT	CAWSILSYNSPLHF
TRBV21-1	.	TRBJ2-1	20	.	TGTGCCAGCAGCAATGGGGGTCAACTAGCGGGAGGGCCCTCCTACAATGAGCAGTTCTTC	CASSNGGQLAGGPSYNEQFF
TRBV10-1	.	TRBJ2-5	14	.	TGCGCCAGCAGTGAGGGAGGGGGCGCGGAGACCCAGTACTTC	CASSEGGGAETQYF
TRBV7-9	.	TRBJ1-1	13	.	TGTGCCAGCAGCTTCGGGACAACCACTGAAGCTTTCTTT	CASSFGTTTEAFF
TRBV27	TRBD1	TRBJ2-7	16	.	TGTGCCAGCAGTTTATCCCAGGGGGCGATTATCTACGAGCAGTACTTC	CASSLSQGAIIYEQYF
TRBV5-1	TRBD2	TRBJ2-1	17	.	TGCGCCAGCAGCCAAGAAGGAGGGCTAGCGGGAGCCAATGAGCAGTTCTTC	CASSQEGGLAGANEQFF
TRBV7-9	.	TRBJ2-3	15	.	TGTGCCAGCAGCTTTTTCCAGCGCGGCACAGATACGCAGTATTTT	CASSFFQRGTDTQYF
TRBV2	.	TRBJ1-1	12	once	TGTGCCACCCTAATGATGAACACTGAAGCTTTCTTT	CATLMMNTEAFF
TRBV2	TRBD2	TRBJ2-7	12	.	TGTGCCAGCATAGCGGGACCCTACGAGCAGTACTTC	CASIAGPYEQYF
TRBV19	.	TRBJ2-3	15	few	TGTGCCACGTCCTCAACTAGCTTTGATGCGGATACGCAGTATTTT	CATSSTSFDADTQYF
TRBV9	TRBD2	TRBJ2-3	15	.	TGTGCCAGCAGCGTAGACGGGAGGAGCACAGATACGCAGTATTTT	CASSVDGRSTDTQYF
TRBV11-2	TRBD1	TRBJ1-2	14	.	TGTGCCAGCAGCTCCCCTGGGACAGGGATAGGCTACACCTTC	CASSSPGTGIGYTF
TRBV7-2	TRBD2	TRBJ2-7	14	.	TGTGCCAGCAGCCCTAGCGGGACCCTCCACGAGCAGTACTTC	CASSPSGTLHEQYF
TRBV7-6	TRBD2	TRBJ2-1	15	.	TGTGCCAGCAGCTTAAGACTAGCGGGAGAGGGTGAGCAGTTCTTC	CASSLRLAGEGEQFF
TRBV7-9	.	TRBJ2-7	13	.	TGTGCCAGCAGCTTAGCAGGGATCTACGAGCAGTACTTC	CASSLAGIYEQYF
TRBV4-1	TRBD1	TRBJ1-2	14	.	TGCGCCAGCAGCCCTACAGGGGGTGCGGCTTACTACACCTTC	CASSPTGGAAYYTF
TRBV11-2	.	TRBJ2-7	14	.	TGTGCCAGCAGCTTAGCCGGGCAGGGCTACGAGCAGTACTTC	CASSLAGQGYEQYF
TRBV6-5	.	TRBJ2-3	15	.	TGTGCCAGCAGTTTTTCAGGGGAGGCCACAGATACGCAGTATTTT	CASSFSGEATDTQYF
TRBV9	.	TRBJ1-1	13	.	TGTGCCAGCAGCGTCTGGGAAAACACTGAAGCTTTCTTT	CASSVWENTEAFF
TRBV19	.	TRBJ2-1	16	.	TGTGCCAGTAGTATAGGCAGAATTGGCTCCTACAATGAGCAGTTCTTC	CASSIGRIGSYNEQFF
TRBV18	TRBD1	TRBJ2-1	14	.	TGTGCCAGCACCCCCGGGACAGCTTACAATGAGCAGTTCTTC	CASTPGTAYNEQFF
TRBV15	TRBD1	TRBJ1-2	15	.	TGTGCCACCAGCCGCCGGACAGGGGGCAAAGGGGGCTACACCTTC	CATSRRTGGKGGYTF
TRBV13	TRBD2	TRBJ2-1	16	.	TGTGCCAGCAGCTCATTCAGCGGGGACGAACACAATGAGCAGTTCTTC	CASSSFSGDEHNEQFF
TRBV6-1	.	TRBJ2-5	14	.	TGTGCCAGCAGTGAAGCCAGGAGCCAAGAGACCCAGTACTTC	CASSEARSQETQYF
TRBV6-5	TRBD2	TRBJ2-1	15	.	TGTGCCAGCAGATTAGGACTAGCGGTTTACAATGAGCAGTTCTTC	CASRLGLAVYNEQFF
TRBV7-9	.	TRBJ2-1	15	.	TGTGCCAGCAGCTTAGCTGCGGGTGTCGTCGATGAGCAGTTCTTC	CASSLAAGVVDEQFF